A single sample gave rise to the 20 T cell receptor beta chains below, sequenced in a study of T-cell memory formation after mild COVID-19. Via MiXCR, TCRdb re-called the 5' RACE reads, giving one row per CDR3 protein. Counted here are 130,000 to 150,000 distinct CDR3 sequences, approximately 21% occurring once; the ten biggest clones make up 2% to 2.5%. Sequenced: PBMCs or a T cell subset sorted from them (not recorded which). The receptors were sampled from an adult woman who had mild COVID-19 (a few samples of this study predate the infection). Cell type and time point are not known.

This clonotype appeared a few times. The J gene is TRBJ2-5, the V gene TRBV6-2 or TRBV6-3; TRBD2 matches at 13 bases. The germline V gene encodes CDR1 MNHEY and CDR2 SVGEGT. The CDR3 is 15 residues long. V shed 6 bases and J 5 bases; nucleotides not matched to a gene: 6. DNA of the CDR3: TGTGCCAGCAGGAAGGGACTAGCGGGATCCGAGACCCAGTACTTC. Protein: CASRKGLAGSETQYF.

The rearrangement uses TRBV20-1 and TRBJ2-5; D is perhaps TRBD1 (6 bases). Germline V CDR1 and CDR2: DFQATT, SNEGSKA (reference sequence). The CDR3 is made up of 16 amino acids. Trimming removed 2 bases from V and 0 bases from J, with 16 bases in between. The chain's CDR3 is CSARNPRGGNQETQYF. CDR3 DNA: TGCAGTGCTAGAAACCCTAGAGGGGGTAACCAAGAGACCCAGTACTTC.

This chain uses TRBV4-1 with TRBJ2-3; D is unclear. The V end lost 3 bases, the J end lost 0 bases, and 10 bases lay between the germline ends. CDR1 and CDR2 (germline): MGHRA, YSYEKL. This CDR3 is 15 amino acids long. The CDR3 sequence is CASSQVLGSTDTQYF. In DNA form, the CDR3 reads TGCGCCAGCAGCCAGGTTTTGGGGAGCACAGATACGCAGTATTTT.

This clonotype was picked up a small number of times. The chain has TRBV7-2 and TRBJ2-3, with TRBD1 matching 9 bases. V shed 3 bases, J shed 3 bases, and the junction held 7 bases outside the gene matches. CDR1 is SGHTA and CDR2 is FQGNSA in the germline V gene. This CDR3 has 16 residues. CDR3 amino acids: CASSFTGTGTTDTQYF. The CDR3 bases are TGTGCCAGCAGCTTTACCGGGACAGGGACGACAGATACGCAGTATTTT.

The chain uses TRBV5-1 and TRBJ2-7, with 7 positions matching TRBD2. Unmatched junction bases numbered 3, after V lost 0 bases and J lost 0 bases. The CDR3 is made up of 15 amino acids. From germline, CDR1 is SGHRS and CDR2 YFSETQ. This CDR3 reads CASSLELANSYEQYF. The CDR3 bases are TGCGCCAGCAGCTTGGAACTAGCGAACTCCTACGAGCAGTACTTC.

The CDR3 loop reads CASRAGEGTNNQPQHF. DNA for the CDR3: TGTGCCAGCAGGGCCGGGGAGGGGACCAACAATCAGCCCCAGCATTTT. The chain recombines TRBV5-5 with TRBJ1-5, with D perhaps matching TRBD1 (5 bases). Germline V gives CDR1 SGHKS, CDR2 YYEKEE (reference sequence). The V end lost 5 bases, the J end lost 3 bases, and 18 bases lay between the germline ends. This CDR3 is built from 16 residues.

This clonotype was detected a few times. CDR3 amino acids: CASSLRLGPPGNEQFF. The CDR3 DNA follows: TGTGCCAGCAGCTTAAGGTTGGGTCCCCCGGGCAATGAGCAGTTCTTC. The chain carries TRBV11-2 and TRBJ2-1; unclear D gene. The V end lost 2 bases, the J end lost 6 bases, and 17 bases lay between the germline ends. Germline V gives CDR1 SGHAT, CDR2 FQNNGV. CDR3 size: 16 residues.

This clonotype was detected a few times. The rearrangement uses TRBV25-1 and TRBJ1-1, with no clear D. The CDR3 contains 12 residues. The ends were cut back, 4 bases at V and 7 bases at J, with 10 bases in the middle. CDR1 and CDR2 (germline): MGHDK, SYGVNS. The CDR3 here is CASSGVPLEAFF. CDR3 coding DNA: TGTGCCAGCAGTGGAGTCCCCCTTGAAGCTTTCTTT.

This chain joins TRBV5-1 and TRBJ2-5, with TRBD2 matching over 8 bases. The CDR3 loop spans 16 amino acids. CDR1 and CDR2 (germline): SGHRS, YFSETQ. Trimming cost V 4 bases and J 1 base; bases outside gene matches: 9. CDR3 in amino acids: CASSGGAGAGQETQYF. CDR3 DNA: TGCGCCAGCAGCGGTGGAGCGGGAGCGGGCCAAGAGACCCAGTACTTC.

Written as DNA, the CDR3 is TGTGCCTGGAGTTTAAGCACAGATACGCAGTATTTT. It encodes CAWSLSTDTQYF. This rearrangement joins TRBV30 to TRBJ2-3, with D unresolved. V was pared by 2 bases and J by 0 bases, with 3 bases between. CDR3 length: 12 amino acids. The germline CDR1 and CDR2 sequences are GTSNPN and SVGIG (reference sequence).

The chain employs TRBV5-1 and TRBJ1-2; no definite D call. Trimming left V 0 bases short and J 5 bases short, with 17 bases between. The CDR3 contains 16 residues. CDR1 and CDR2 (germline): SGHRS, YFSETQ. The CDR3 DNA is TGCGCCAGCAGCTTGGGAACCAGGCCCGGGCGTTATGGCTACACCTTC. This gives the protein CASSLGTRPGRYGYTF.

There are a few counts of this clonotype. The J gene is TRBJ2-1, the V gene TRBV11-2; 7 nucleotides line up with TRBD2. The CDR3 contains 15 residues. Germline CDR1 and CDR2: SGHAT and FQNNGV. The V and J ends lost 4 bases and 6 bases, in that order; junction bases with no gene match: 9. In DNA, the CDR3 is TGTGCCAGCAGCTGGGGGGGACTTCCGGGCAATGAGCAGTTCTTC. Translating gives CASSWGGLPGNEQFF.

The J gene is TRBJ1-4, the V gene TRBV5-5; D may be TRBD1 (6 bases). Germline CDR1 is SGHKS and CDR2 is YYEKEE (reference sequence). V dropped 4 bases and J dropped 4 bases, with 14 bases sitting between them. The CDR3 is 15 residues long. The CDR3 sequence is CASSTGRQDNEKLFF. CDR3 DNA sequence: TGTGCCAGCAGCACCGGACGACAGGATAATGAAAAACTGTTTTTT.

The chain has TRBV15 and TRBJ2-1; TRBD2 is a possible D gene (5 bases). CDR3 size: 12 residues. CDR1 and CDR2 from the germline V gene are LNHNV and YYDKDF (reference sequence). Trimming removed 4 bases from V and 9 bases from J, with 10 bases in between. The CDR3 DNA reads TGTGCCACCAGCACAACTAGGGCTGAGCAGTTCTTC. Protein: CATSTTRAEQFF.

The chain combines TRBV29-1 with TRBJ2-3; 9 bases are shared with TRBD2. Germline CDR1 SQVTM, CDR2 ANQGSEA. Trimming took 7 bases from V and 4 from J; bases not matched to a gene: 9. The CDR3 runs 14 residues. CDR3 bases: TGCAGCGCTCCGCCTAGCGGGAAGGCAGATACGCAGTATTTT. The encoded protein is CSAPPSGKADTQYF.

This clonotype was recorded a few times. V is TRBV6-5 and J is TRBJ1-5, with a tentative D call TRBD1 (5 bases). Germline CDR1 MNHEY, CDR2 SVGAGI. V lost 0 bases and J lost 2, with 11 bases in between. The CDR3 is 16 amino acids. For the CDR3, the DNA is TGTGCCAGCAGTTACTCGGGGGGAGTGGGCAATCAGCCCCAGCATTTT. It yields the protein CASSYSGGVGNQPQHF.

CDR3 coding DNA: TGTGCCAGCAGCCACAAGGGGCTAGCGGGCTTGGATGAGCAGTTCTTC. Its protein product is CASSHKGLAGLDEQFF. This rearrangement joins TRBV3-1 to TRBJ2-1, with 8 bases aligning to TRBD2. The trim removed 3 bases at V and 8 bases at J, leaving 12 bases unmatched. This CDR3 has 16 amino acids. Per germline, CDR1 LGHDT and CDR2 YNNKEL (reference sequence).

This clonotype showed up many times. The gene calls are TRBV18 and TRBJ2-1; 11 bases line up with TRBD1. Germline V CDR1 and CDR2: KGHSH, LQKENI. J gave up 5 bases and V 4 bases, and 7 bases lay outside the gene matches. The CDR3 is 16 amino acids. The CDR3 spells CASSQDRGRADNEQFF. DNA of the CDR3: TGTGCCAGCTCACAGGACAGGGGGCGTGCGGACAATGAGCAGTTCTTC.

The rearrangement uses TRBV7-8 and TRBJ2-2; no reliable D call. CDR1 and CDR2 from the germline V gene are SGHVS and FQNEAQ. V was trimmed by 0 bases and J by 2 bases, leaving 22 bases between them. The CDR3 has 20 amino acids. The CDR3 sequence is CASSLARRPTRSQNTGELFF. CDR3 coding DNA: TGTGCCAGCAGCTTAGCGCGCCGACCTACGCGGTCCCAAAACACCGGGGAGCTGTTTTTT.

The rearrangement uses TRBV20-1 and TRBJ1-1; perhaps TRBD1 as D (5 bases). Trimming took off 5 bases at V and 12 bases at J, with 22 bases between the two ends. This CDR3 is 13 amino acids long. Germline CDR1 DFQATT, CDR2 SNEGSKA (reference sequence). The CDR3 spells CSAARGARALTFF. As DNA, the CDR3 is TGCAGTGCTGCCCGAGGTGCCAGGGCCTTGACTTTCTTT.